The 9 T cell receptor beta chains in this list originate from one sample, sequenced in a study of blood T cells in healthy people across ages. Using a J-beta primer mix together with a sample-barcoded 5' primer, a second PCR was run for roughly 7 to 11 cycles. In TCRdb, the 5' RACE reads were re-called with MiXCR into one record per CDR3 protein. The table lists around 1,600,000 distinct CDR3 sequences, approximately 43% of them singletons, with roughly 3.7% in the top ten. Material: blood. Receptors originate from a woman aged 18-29 years in good health.

The sample holds many counts of this clonotype. The chain joins TRBV7-2 to TRBJ2-1; 7 positions match TRBD2. The CDR3 runs to 15 residues. Germline V gene lookup returns CDR1 SGHTA and CDR2 FQGNSA. The ends lost 2 bases at V and 7 bases at J; junction bases unmatched: 8. DNA for the CDR3: TGTGCCAGCAGCTTATATCCTGGCGGGGGAAATGAGCAGTTCTTC. Its translation is CASSLYPGGGNEQFF.

Notes on this clonotype: The germline gene is not matched at one end of the junction; a read error may be the cause. The rearrangement links TRBV6-1 to TRBJ2-2; a weak D match, TRBD2 (5 bases). This CDR3 spans 16 amino acids. In germline, CDR1 is MNHNS, CDR2 SASEGT. The CDR3 spells CACSDGGRYLTGELFF. CDR3 DNA sequence: TGTGCCTGCAGTGACGGAGGCCGGTATCTGACCGGGGAGCTGTTTTTT.

The V call is TRBV7-9, the J call TRBJ2-1, with 10 nucleotides matching TRBD1. Trimming took 3 bases from V and 6 from J; bases not matched to a gene: 14. Germline V gene data show CDR1 as SEHNR and CDR2 as FQNEAQ (reference sequence). CDR3 length: 18 residues. CDR3 bases: TGTGCCAGCAGCTTTATTGGGTCGACAGGGGGCACTTTCAATGAGCAGTTCTTC. It codes for CASSFIGSTGGTFNEQFF. Looking up the rest from reference TRBV7-9 and TRBJ2-1 gives the full variable domain: DTGVSQNPRHKITKRGQNVTFRCDPISEHNRLYWYRQTLGQGPEFLTYFQNEAQLEKSRLLSDRFSAERPKGSFSTLEIQRTEQGDSAMYLCASSFIGSTGGTFNEQFFGPGTRLTVL.

This chain links TRBV11-2 with TRBJ2-4, with TRBD1 identical over 7 bases. The DNA end lines up better with TRBJ2-7; the J call may be wrong. This CDR3 has 16 residues. Looked up from germline, CDR1 is SGHAT and CDR2 is FQNNGV. CDR3 sequence: CASSHPDRVVPLEQYF. The CDR3 nucleotides are TGTGCCAGCAGCCACCCTGACAGGGTGGTTCCACTCGAGCAGTACTTC.

The J gene is TRBJ2-1, the V gene TRBV27; no reliable D call. The CDR3 covers 14 residues. Trimming took off 7 bases at V and 2 bases at J, with 12 bases between the two ends. Germline loops: CDR1 MNHEY, CDR2 SMNVEV (reference sequence). CDR3 loop: CASTSIGAYNEQFF. In DNA form, the CDR3 reads TGTGCCAGCACCTCAATTGGGGCCTACAATGAGCAGTTCTTC.

V and J are TRBV7-2 and TRBJ2-7; D is possibly TRBD1 or TRBD2 (5 bases each). From germline, CDR1 is SGHTA and CDR2 FQGNSA. CDR3 length: 14 amino acids. V gave up 1 base and J gave up 4 bases, with 11 bases separating them. The CDR3 spells CASSLDGARYEQYF. In DNA form, the CDR3 reads TGTGCCAGCAGCTTAGACGGGGCCCGTTACGAGCAGTACTTC.

The chain recombines TRBV10-3 with TRBJ2-3; D not certain. The CDR3 contains 11 residues. CDR1 and CDR2 from the germline V gene are ENHRY and SYGVKD. V lost 5 bases to trimming and J lost 6 bases, with 6 bases between them. Written as DNA, the CDR3 is TGTGCCATCAGTCTTAGGGATACGCAGTATTTT. Its protein is CAISLRDTQYF.

With regard to this clonotype: This could be a read error, since a much larger clone is one nucleotide away. The rearrangement joins TRBV5-1 to TRBJ2-5; D unresolved. The CDR3 has 13 amino acids. Germline V CDR1 and CDR2: SGHRS, YFSETQ. Trimming took 4 bases from V and 4 from J, leaving 11 bases between them. The CDR3 reads CASSAFDVETQYF. The CDR3 nucleotides read TGCGCCAGCAGCGCATTTGATGTAGAGACCCAGTACTTC.

This chain connects TRBV27 to TRBJ2-1; 8 bases align to TRBD2. CDR1 is MNHEY and CDR2 is SMNVEV in the germline V gene (reference sequence). The CDR3 has 15 amino acids. Trimming cost V 5 bases and J 6 bases; bases outside gene matches: 9. The DNA of the CDR3 is TGTGCCAGCAGTACAGCCTCCGGGACTAGCAATGAGCAGTTCTTC. As protein: CASSTASGTSNEQFF.